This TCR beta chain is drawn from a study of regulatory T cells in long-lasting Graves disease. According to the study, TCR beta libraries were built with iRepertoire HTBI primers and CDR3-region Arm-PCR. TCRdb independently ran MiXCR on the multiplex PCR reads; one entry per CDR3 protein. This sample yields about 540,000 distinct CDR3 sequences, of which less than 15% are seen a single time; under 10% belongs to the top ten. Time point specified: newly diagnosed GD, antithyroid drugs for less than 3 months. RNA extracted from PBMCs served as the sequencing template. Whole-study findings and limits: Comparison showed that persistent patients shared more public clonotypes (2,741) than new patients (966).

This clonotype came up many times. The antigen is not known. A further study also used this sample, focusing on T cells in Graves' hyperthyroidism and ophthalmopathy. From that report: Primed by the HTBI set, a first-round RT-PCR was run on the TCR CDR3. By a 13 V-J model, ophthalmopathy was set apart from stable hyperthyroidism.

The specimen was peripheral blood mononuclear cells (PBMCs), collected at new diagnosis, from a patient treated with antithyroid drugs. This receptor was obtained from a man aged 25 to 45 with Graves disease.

The CDR3, as DNA: TGTGCCACCAGTGACCCTCTGACAGGAGAGGGGGAGACCCAGTACTTC. Translating gives CATSDPLTGEGETQYF. V gene TRBV24-1 combines with J gene TRBJ2-5, with a weak D call TRBD1 (6 bases). The germline V gene encodes CDR1 KGHDR and CDR2 SFDVKD. The CDR3 sequence is 16 residues long. V was pared by 4 bases and J by 5 bases, with 19 bases between.